This paragraph reports one T cell receptor (beta chain). V lost 8 bases to trimming and J lost 5 bases, with 13 bases between them. The CDR3 is made up of 13 amino acids. Germline CDR1 and CDR2: MDHEN and SYDVKM. Produced via immunoSEQ multiplex PCR; TCRdb's table is partial and in-frame only. Altogether approximately 2,300,000 clones are present, just under 95% being singletons, with the ten largest covering around 0.4%. The sample comes from a study of shared clonotypes between healthy human individuals. The V call is TRBV28, the J call TRBJ1-3; D is possibly TRBD1 (6 bases). The sequence was collected from a man aged 18 to 30 in good health. Some clones in this sample may be carry-over from other donors' samples. Sequencing input: naive CD4+ T cells from PBMCs. This sample's subset: CD45RA+ positively selected. CDR3 sequence (DNA): TGTGCCAGCGGGGGGGGCCGACGAAACACCATATATTTT. Its protein is CASGGGRRNTIYF.